This T cell receptor (beta chain) was recovered during a study of breast tumors, draining lymph nodes, adjacent tissues. Study results and limitations: That most tumor T cells come from lymph nodes remained unproven. The data were judged consistent with most tumor T cells coming from lymph node and expanding in tumor. Tumor TCR diversity was below lymph nodes but above nontumor tissue.

TCRdb fed the multiplex PCR reads into MiXCR, producing one record per CDR3 protein. The table has about 110,000 distinct CDR3 sequences, more than 25% seen once. Samples came from axillary lymph nodes draining the breast cancer. V lost 0 bases and J lost 9, with 13 bases in between. The CDR3 loop spans 14 amino acids. Germline V gene sequence: CDR1 SGHRS, CDR2 YFSETQ. This clonotype has ten or more counts. Antigen unknown. The TCR originated in a female donor with breast cancer. Some clones in this sample may be carry-over from other donors' samples. The sample was axillary lymph node tissue. The rearrangement links TRBV5-1 to TRBJ2-1; D could derive from TRBD1 or TRBD2 (5 bases each). In DNA, the CDR3 is TGCGCCAGCAGCTTGGCAGAGGGGATTACTGAGCAGTTCTTC. This gives the protein CASSLAEGITEQFF.